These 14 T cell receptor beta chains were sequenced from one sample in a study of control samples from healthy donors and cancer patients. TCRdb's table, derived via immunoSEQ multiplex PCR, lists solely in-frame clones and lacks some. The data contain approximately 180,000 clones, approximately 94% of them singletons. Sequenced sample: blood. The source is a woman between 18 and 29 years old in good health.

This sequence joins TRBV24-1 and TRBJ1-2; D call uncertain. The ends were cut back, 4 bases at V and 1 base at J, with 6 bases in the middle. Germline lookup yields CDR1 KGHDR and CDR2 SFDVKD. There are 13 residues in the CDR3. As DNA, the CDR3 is TGTGCCACCAGTGAACAGCTTAACTATGGCTACACCTTC. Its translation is CATSEQLNYGYTF.

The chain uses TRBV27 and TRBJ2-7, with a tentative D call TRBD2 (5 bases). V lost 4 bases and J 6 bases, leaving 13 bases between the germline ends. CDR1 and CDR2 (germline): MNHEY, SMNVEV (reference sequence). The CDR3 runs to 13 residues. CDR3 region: CASSSRERSEQYF. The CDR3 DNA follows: TGTGCCAGCAGTTCGAGGGAAAGGAGCGAGCAGTACTTC.

CDR3 sequence reads: CASSQQGSSEGNEQFF. The DNA of the CDR3 is TGTGCCAGCAGCCAACAGGGGAGCTCAGAGGGTAATGAGCAGTTCTTC. The V and J genes are TRBV4-2 and TRBJ2-1; tentatively, D is TRBD1 (6 bases). Per the germline V gene, CDR1 is LGHNA and CDR2 is YNFKEQ. Trimming removed 2 bases at V and 7 bases at J, with 18 bases between. This CDR3 is built from 16 residues.

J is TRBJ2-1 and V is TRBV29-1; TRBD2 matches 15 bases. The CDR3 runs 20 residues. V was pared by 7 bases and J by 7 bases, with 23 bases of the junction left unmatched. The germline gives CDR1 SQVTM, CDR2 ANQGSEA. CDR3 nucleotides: TGCAGCGCCGCGGGACTAGCGGGAGGACACAGCTCCGAGTGGAATAATGAGCAGTTCTTC. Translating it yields CSAAGLAGGHSSEWNNEQFF.

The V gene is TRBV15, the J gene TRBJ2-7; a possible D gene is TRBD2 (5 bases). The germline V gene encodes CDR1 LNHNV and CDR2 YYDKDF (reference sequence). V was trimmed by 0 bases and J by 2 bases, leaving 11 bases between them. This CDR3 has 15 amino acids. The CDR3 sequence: CATSRDPRGAYEQYF. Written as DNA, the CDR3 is TGTGCCACCAGCAGAGATCCCCGGGGTGCCTACGAGCAGTACTTC.

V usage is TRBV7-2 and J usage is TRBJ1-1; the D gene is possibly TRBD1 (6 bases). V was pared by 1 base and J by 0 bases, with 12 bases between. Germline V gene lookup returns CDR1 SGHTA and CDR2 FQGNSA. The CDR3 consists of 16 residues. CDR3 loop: CASSLVGGTMNTEAFF. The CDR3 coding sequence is TGTGCCAGCAGCTTAGTAGGGGGGACCATGAACACTGAAGCTTTCTTT.

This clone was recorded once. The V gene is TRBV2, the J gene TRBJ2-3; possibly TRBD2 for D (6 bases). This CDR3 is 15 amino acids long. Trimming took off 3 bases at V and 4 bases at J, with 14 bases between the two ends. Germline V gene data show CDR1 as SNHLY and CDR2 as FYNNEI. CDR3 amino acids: CASSDLGGSPDTQYF. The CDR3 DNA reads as TGTGCCAGCAGTGACTTGGGGGGAAGTCCAGATACGCAGTATTTT.

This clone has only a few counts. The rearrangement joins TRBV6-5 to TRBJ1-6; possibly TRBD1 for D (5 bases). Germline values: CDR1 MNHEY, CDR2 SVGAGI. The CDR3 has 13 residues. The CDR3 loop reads CGASRAYNSPLHF. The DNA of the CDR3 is TGTGGAGCAAGCAGGGCTTATAATTCACCCCTCCACTTT.

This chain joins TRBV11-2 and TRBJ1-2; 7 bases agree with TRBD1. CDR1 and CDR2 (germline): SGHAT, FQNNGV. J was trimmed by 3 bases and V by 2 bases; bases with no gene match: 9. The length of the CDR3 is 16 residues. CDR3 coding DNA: TGTGCCAGCAGCTTAATCCGACAGGGAAGGGACTATGGCTACACCTTC. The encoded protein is CASSLIRQGRDYGYTF.

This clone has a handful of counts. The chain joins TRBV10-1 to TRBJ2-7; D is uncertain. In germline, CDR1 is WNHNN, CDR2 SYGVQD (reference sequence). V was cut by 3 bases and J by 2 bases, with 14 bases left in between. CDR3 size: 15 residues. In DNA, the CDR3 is TGCGCCAGCAGTGATCTCCGAAGGCCCCCCTACGAGCAGTACTTC. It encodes CASSDLRRPPYEQYF.

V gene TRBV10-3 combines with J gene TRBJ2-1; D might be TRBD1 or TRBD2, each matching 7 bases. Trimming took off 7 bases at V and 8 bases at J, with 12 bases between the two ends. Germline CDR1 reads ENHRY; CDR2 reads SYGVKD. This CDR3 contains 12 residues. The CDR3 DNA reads TGTGCCATCAAGCAGGGGGGGTATGAGCAGTTCTTC. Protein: CAIKQGGYEQFF.

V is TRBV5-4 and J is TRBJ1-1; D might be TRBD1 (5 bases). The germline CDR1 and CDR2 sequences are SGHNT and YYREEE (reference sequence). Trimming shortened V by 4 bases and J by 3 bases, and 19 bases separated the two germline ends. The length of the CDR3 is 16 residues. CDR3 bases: TGTGCCAGCAGCCCCACTTATGGCCGGGGGGACACTGAAGCTTTCTTT. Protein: CASSPTYGRGDTEAFF.

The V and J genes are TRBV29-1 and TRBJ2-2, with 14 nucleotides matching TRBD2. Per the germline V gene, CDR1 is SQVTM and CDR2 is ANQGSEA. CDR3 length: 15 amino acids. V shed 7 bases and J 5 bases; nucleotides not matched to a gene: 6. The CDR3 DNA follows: TGCAGCGCTGGACTAGCGGGGGGCGGGACCGGGGAGCTGTTTTTT. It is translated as CSAGLAGGGTGELFF.

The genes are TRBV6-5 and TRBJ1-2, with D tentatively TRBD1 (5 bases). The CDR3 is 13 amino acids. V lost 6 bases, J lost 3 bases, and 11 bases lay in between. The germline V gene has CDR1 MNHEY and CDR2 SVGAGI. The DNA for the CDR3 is TGTGCCAGCAGCGGCGACAGAGACTATGGCTACACCTTC. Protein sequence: CASSGDRDYGYTF.